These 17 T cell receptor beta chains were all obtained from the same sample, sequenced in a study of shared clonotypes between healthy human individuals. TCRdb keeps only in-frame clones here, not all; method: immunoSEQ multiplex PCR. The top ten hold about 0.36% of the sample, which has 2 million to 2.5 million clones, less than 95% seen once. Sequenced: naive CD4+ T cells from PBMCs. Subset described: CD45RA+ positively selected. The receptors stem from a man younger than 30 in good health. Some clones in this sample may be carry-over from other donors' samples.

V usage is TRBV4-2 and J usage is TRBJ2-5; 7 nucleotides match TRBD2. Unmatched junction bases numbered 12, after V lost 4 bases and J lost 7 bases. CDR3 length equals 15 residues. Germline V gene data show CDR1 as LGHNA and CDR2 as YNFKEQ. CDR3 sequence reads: CASSRELAGEGTQYF. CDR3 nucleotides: TGTGCCAGCAGCCGTGAATTGGCCGGGGAGGGGACCCAGTACTTC.

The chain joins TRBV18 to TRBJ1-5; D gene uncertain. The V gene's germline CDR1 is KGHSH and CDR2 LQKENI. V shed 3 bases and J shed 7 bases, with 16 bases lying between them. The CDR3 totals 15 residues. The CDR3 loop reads CASSPVGSRGQPQHF. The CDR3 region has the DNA TGTGCCAGCTCACCGGTCGGCTCACGCGGGCAGCCCCAGCATTTT.

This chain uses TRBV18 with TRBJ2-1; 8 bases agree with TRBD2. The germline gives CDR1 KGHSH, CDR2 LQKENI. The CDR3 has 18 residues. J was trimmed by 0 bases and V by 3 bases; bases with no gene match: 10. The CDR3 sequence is CASSPLPPSGSSYNEQFF. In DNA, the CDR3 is TGTGCCAGCTCACCGCTACCTCCGAGCGGGAGCTCCTACAATGAGCAGTTCTTC.

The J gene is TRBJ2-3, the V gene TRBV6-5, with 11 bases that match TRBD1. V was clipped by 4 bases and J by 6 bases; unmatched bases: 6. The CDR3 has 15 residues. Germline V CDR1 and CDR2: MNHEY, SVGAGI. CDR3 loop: CASSSTGTGGDTQYF. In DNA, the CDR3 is TGTGCCAGCAGTTCAACCGGGACAGGGGGGGATACGCAGTATTTT.

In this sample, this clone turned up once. CDR3 coding DNA: TGTGCCAGCAGTCCAACTTCCCTTCTAGCGGGAGGGCCTCAGGAGCAGTACTTC. It codes for CASSPTSLLAGGPQEQYF. This chain joins TRBV6-4 and TRBJ2-7; 12 bases are a match to TRBD2. Unmatched junction bases numbered 18, after V lost 5 bases and J lost 7 bases. From germline, CDR1 is MRHNA and CDR2 SNTAGT. The CDR3 is made up of 18 amino acids.

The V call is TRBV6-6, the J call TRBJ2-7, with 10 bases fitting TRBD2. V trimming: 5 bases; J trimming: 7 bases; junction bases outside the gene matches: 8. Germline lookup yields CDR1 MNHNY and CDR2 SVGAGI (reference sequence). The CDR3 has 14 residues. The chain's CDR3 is CASSARTSGFEQYF. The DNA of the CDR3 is TGTGCCAGCAGTGCAAGGACTAGCGGATTTGAGCAGTACTTC.

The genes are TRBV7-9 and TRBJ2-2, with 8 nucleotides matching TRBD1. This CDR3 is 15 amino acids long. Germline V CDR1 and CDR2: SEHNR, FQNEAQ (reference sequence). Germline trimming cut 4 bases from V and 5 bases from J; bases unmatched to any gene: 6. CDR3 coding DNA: TGTGCCAGCAGCTCCCGGACAGGGAGGACCGGGGAGCTGTTTTTT. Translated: CASSSRTGRTGELFF.

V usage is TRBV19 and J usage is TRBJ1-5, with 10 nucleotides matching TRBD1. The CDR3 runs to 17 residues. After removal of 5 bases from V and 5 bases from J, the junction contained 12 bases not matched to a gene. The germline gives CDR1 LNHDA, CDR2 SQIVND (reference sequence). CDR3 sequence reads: CASSPGTGAFSDQPQHF. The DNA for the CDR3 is TGTGCCAGTAGTCCCGGGACAGGGGCTTTCTCAGATCAGCCCCAGCATTTT.

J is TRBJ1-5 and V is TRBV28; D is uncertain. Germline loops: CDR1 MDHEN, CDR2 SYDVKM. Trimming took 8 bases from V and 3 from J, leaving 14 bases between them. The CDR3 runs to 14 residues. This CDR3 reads CASLEGWANQPQHF. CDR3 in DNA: TGTGCCAGCCTGGAAGGTTGGGCCAATCAGCCCCAGCATTTT. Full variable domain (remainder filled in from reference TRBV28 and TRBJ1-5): DVKVTQSSRYLVKRTGEKVFLECVQDMDHENMFWYRQDPGLGLRLIYFSYDVKMKEKGDIPEGYSVSREKKERFSLILESASTNQTSMYLCASLEGWANQPQHFGDGTRLSIL.

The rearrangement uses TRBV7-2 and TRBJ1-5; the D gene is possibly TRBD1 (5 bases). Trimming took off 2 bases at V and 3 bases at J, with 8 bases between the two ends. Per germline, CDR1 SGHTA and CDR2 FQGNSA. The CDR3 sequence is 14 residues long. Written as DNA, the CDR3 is TGTGCCAGCAGCTTACAGGGTTTCAATCAGCCCCAGCATTTT. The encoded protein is CASSLQGFNQPQHF.

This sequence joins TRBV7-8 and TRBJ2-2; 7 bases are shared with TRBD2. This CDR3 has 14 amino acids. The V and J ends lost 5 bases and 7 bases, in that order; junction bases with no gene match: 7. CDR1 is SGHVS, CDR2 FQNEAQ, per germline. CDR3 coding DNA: TGTGCCAGCAGCCCCCAAGGGGAGGGCGGGGAGCTGTTTTTT. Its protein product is CASSPQGEGGELFF. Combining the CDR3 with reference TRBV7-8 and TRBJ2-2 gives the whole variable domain GAGVSQSPRYKVAKRGQDVALRCDPISGHVSLFWYQQALGQGPEFLTYFQNEAQLDKSGLPSDRFFAERPEGSVSTLKIQRTQQEDSAVYLCASSPQGEGGELFFGEGSRLTVL.

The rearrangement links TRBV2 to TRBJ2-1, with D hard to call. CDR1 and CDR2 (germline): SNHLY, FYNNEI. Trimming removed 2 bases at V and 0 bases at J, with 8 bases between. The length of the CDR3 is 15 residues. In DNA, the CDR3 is TGTGCCAGCAGTGAAAGGAGTTCCTCCTACAATGAGCAGTTCTTC. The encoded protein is CASSERSSSYNEQFF. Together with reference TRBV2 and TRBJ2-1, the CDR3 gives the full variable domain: EPEVTQTPSHQVTQMGQEVILRCVPISNHLYFYWYRQILGQKVEFLVSFYNNEISEKSEIFDDQFSVERPDGSNFTLKIRSTKLEDSAMYFCASSERSSSYNEQFFGPGTRLTVL.

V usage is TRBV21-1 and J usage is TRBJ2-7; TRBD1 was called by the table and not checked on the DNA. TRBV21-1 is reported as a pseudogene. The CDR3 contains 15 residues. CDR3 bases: TGTGCCAGCAGCAAAGCTATACAGGGGTTCTACGAGCAGTACTTC. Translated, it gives CASSKAIQGFYEQYF.

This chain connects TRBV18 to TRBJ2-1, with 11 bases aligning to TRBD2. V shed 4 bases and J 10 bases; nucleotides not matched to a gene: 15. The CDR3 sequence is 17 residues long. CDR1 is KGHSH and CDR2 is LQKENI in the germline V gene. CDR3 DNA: TGTGCCAGCTCACTCTCCGGCCCTAGCGGGGGGTTGATCGAGCAGTTCTTC. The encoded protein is CASSLSGPSGGLIEQFF. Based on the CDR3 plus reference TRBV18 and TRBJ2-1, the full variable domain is NAGVMQNPRHLVRRRGQEARLRCSPMKGHSHVYWYRQLPEEGLKFMVYLQKENIIDESGMPKERFSAEFPKEGPSILRIQQVVRGDSAAYFCASSLSGPSGGLIEQFFGPGTRLTVL.

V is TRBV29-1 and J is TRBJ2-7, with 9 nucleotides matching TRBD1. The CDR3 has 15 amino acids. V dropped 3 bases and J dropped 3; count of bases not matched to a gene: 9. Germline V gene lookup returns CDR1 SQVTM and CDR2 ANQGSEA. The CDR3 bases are TGCAGCGTTGACAGGCCCGGACAGGGGATCTACGAGCAGTACTTC. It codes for CSVDRPGQGIYEQYF.

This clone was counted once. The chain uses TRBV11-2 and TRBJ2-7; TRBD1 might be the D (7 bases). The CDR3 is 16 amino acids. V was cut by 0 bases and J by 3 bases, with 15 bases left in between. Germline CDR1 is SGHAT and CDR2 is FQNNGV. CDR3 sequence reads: CASSLEGQGGFYEQYF. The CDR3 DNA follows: TGTGCCAGCAGCTTAGAGGGGCAGGGGGGTTTCTACGAGCAGTACTTC.

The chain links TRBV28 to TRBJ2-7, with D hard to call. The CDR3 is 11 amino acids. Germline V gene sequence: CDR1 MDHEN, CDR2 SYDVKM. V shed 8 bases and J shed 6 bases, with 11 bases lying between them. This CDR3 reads CASGQVSEQYF. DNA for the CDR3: TGTGCCAGCGGCCAAGTCTCCGAGCAGTACTTC. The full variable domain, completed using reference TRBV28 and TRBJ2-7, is DVKVTQSSRYLVKRTGEKVFLECVQDMDHENMFWYRQDPGLGLRLIYFSYDVKMKEKGDIPEGYSVSREKKERFSLILESASTNQTSMYLCASGQVSEQYFGPGTRLTVT.